These 16 T cell receptor beta chains share one sample of origin, sequenced in a study of shared clonotypes between healthy human individuals. Only in-frame clones appear in the TCRdb table, and some are missing; sequencing was by immunoSEQ multiplex PCR. The data hold about 580,000 clones, with roughly 98% observed a single time. Naive CD8 cells lacked CD45RO and underwent positive selection for CCR7, leaving out terminally differentiated effector memory CD45RA+ cells. The sample consisted of naive CD8+ T cells sorted from blood. These receptor sequences come from a man under 40 in good health.

V usage is TRBV19 and J usage is TRBJ2-7, with D maybe TRBD2 (6 bases). This CDR3 has 15 residues. V lost 6 bases to trimming and J lost 0 bases, with 15 bases between them. CDR1 LNHDA and CDR2 SQIVND come from the germline V gene (reference sequence). CDR3 DNA sequence: TGTGCCAGTAGCCTTGTTGGGGACTTCTCCTACGAGCAGTACTTC. It codes for CASSLVGDFSYEQYF.

V usage is TRBV28 and J usage is TRBJ1-5; TRBD1 is a possible D gene (6 bases). Looked up from germline, CDR1 is MDHEN and CDR2 is SYDVKM. This CDR3 is built from 16 residues. V was clipped by 6 bases and J by 4 bases, with 19 bases between them. The CDR3 spells CASSLGGGAGNQPQHF. CDR3 coding DNA: TGTGCCAGCAGCCTAGGGGGTGGGGCGGGGAATCAGCCCCAGCATTTT.

The chain carries TRBV5-1 and TRBJ1-3, with D possibly TRBD1 on 5 matching bases. This CDR3 comprises 16 residues. Germline lookup yields CDR1 SGHRS and CDR2 YFSETQ. V lost 3 bases and J 0 bases, leaving 13 bases between the germline ends. The CDR3 here is CASSYVQGPSGNTIYF. CDR3 nucleotide sequence: TGCGCCAGCAGCTACGTTCAGGGCCCCTCTGGAAACACCATATATTTT.

V usage is TRBV6-5 and J usage is TRBJ2-1; TRBD2 aligns across 8 bases. J gave up 4 bases and V 6 bases, and 8 bases lay outside the gene matches. CDR1 and CDR2 (germline): MNHEY, SVGAGI. The CDR3 extends over 15 amino acids. The CDR3 DNA follows: TGTGCCAGCAGCCGCCGGGAGGGCGTTTACAATGAGCAGTTCTTC. It is translated as CASSRREGVYNEQFF.

V usage is TRBV5-1 and J usage is TRBJ2-1; D unresolved. The V end was cut by 1 base, the J end by 1 base, with 6 bases between. The CDR3 is made up of 14 amino acids. Germline V gene lookup returns CDR1 SGHRS and CDR2 YFSETQ. DNA for the CDR3: TGCGCCAGCAGCTTGTTGCTATCCTACAATGAGCAGTTCTTC. Protein sequence: CASSLLLSYNEQFF.

The chain combines TRBV4-1 with TRBJ2-2; the D is unclear. This CDR3 is built from 14 residues. V shed 0 bases and J shed 2 bases, with 4 bases lying between them. The germline CDR1 and CDR2 sequences are MGHRA and YSYEKL. The CDR3 DNA sequence: TGCGCCAGCAGCCAAGACCGAAACACCGGGGAGCTGTTTTTT. As protein: CASSQDRNTGELFF.

The genes are TRBV5-1 and TRBJ2-6; D possibly corresponds to TRBD1 (6 bases). The CDR3 runs 16 residues. Germline CDR1 reads SGHRS; CDR2 reads YFSETQ. V dropped 7 bases and J dropped 0 bases, with 14 bases sitting between them. The CDR3 DNA reads TGCGCCAGCGGTACAGGGCCTTTCTCTGGGGCCAACGTCCTGACTTTC. Protein: CASGTGPFSGANVLTF.

V and J are TRBV5-6 and TRBJ2-7, with D perhaps TRBD1 or TRBD2 (5 bases each). V shed 4 bases and J shed 0 bases, with 11 bases lying between them. The germline V gene encodes CDR1 SGHDT and CDR2 YYEEEE. The CDR3 runs to 14 residues. As DNA, the CDR3 is TGTGCCAGCAGCGGGGGACCTAGCTCCTACGAGCAGTACTTC. As protein: CASSGGPSSYEQYF.

This sequence joins TRBV27 and TRBJ2-7, with 11 bases matching TRBD2. Losses at the gene ends were 5 bases for V and 2 bases for J; bases not matched to a gene: 5. Germline CDR1 MNHEY, CDR2 SMNVEV (reference sequence). The CDR3 length is 15 residues. The CDR3 protein is CASSVLAGAAYEQYF. The CDR3 bases are TGTGCCAGCAGTGTACTAGCGGGAGCCGCCTACGAGCAGTACTTC.

This clone was picked up one time. The chain recombines TRBV21-1 with TRBJ2-7; the table's D call, TRBD1, has no DNA check behind it. TRBV21-1 is deemed a pseudogene. There are 19 residues in the CDR3. The CDR3 bases are TGTGCCAGCAGCAAACTCCCAGGAACCCGGGGACACCTCTCCTACGAGCAGTACTTC. Its protein product is CASSKLPGTRGHLSYEQYF.

The chain couples TRBV5-1 to TRBJ1-1, with D unclear. The germline gives CDR1 SGHRS, CDR2 YFSETQ. The CDR3 totals 12 residues. V was clipped by 6 bases and J by 2 bases, with 8 bases between them. CDR3: CASKLGNTEAFF. CDR3 bases: TGCGCCAGCAAATTGGGAAACACTGAAGCTTTCTTT.

This clone was seen only once. The chain uses TRBV28 and TRBJ2-7, with no clear D. This CDR3 spans 15 amino acids. In germline, CDR1 is MDHEN, CDR2 SYDVKM. Trimming stripped 4 bases from V and 4 bases from J, with 17 bases between. CDR3 region: CASSSRTADTYEQYF. DNA of the CDR3: TGTGCCAGCAGTTCCAGGACGGCTGACACTTACGAGCAGTACTTC.

The chain combines TRBV6-1 with TRBJ2-1; D possibly corresponds to TRBD1 (6 bases). Deletions cut 3 bases from V and 13 bases from J, with 16 bases between. Germline values: CDR1 MNHNS, CDR2 SASEGT. CDR3 length: 13 residues. The CDR3 coding sequence is TGTGCCAGCAGTGACGGGTATAACAGGGTCCAGTTCTTC. Translation: CASSDGYNRVQFF.

The chain uses TRBV7-3 and TRBJ2-2; 12 bases agree with TRBD2. Germline CDR1 SGHTA, CDR2 FQGTGA. Trimming at V came to 5 bases and at J to 5 bases, leaving 15 bases not matched to a gene. The CDR3 sequence is 19 residues long. This chain's CDR3 is CASSPEPRTSGIGTGELFF. The CDR3 DNA sequence: TGTGCCAGCAGCCCTGAACCCCGGACTAGCGGGATAGGGACCGGGGAGCTGTTTTTT.

V is TRBV27 and J is TRBJ2-1; 14 bases are a match to TRBD2. CDR3 size: 18 residues. Looked up from germline, CDR1 is MNHEY and CDR2 is SMNVEV (reference sequence). After removal of 3 bases from V and 6 bases from J, the junction contained 10 bases not matched to a gene. For the CDR3, the DNA is TGTGCCAGCAGTTTTATGGGACTAGCGGGAGACGTGGGCAATGAGCAGTTCTTC. The encoded protein is CASSFMGLAGDVGNEQFF.

This chain uses TRBV6-6 with TRBJ2-1, with D unclear. Germline V CDR1 and CDR2: MNHNY, SVGAGI (reference sequence). V lost 2 bases and J lost 6, with 8 bases in between. CDR3 length equals 13 residues. The CDR3 here is CASSYGRRNEQFF. In nucleotides, the CDR3 is TGTGCCAGCAGTTACGGTCGTCGCAATGAGCAGTTCTTC.